This T cell receptor beta chain stems from a study of T cell repertoires in cytomegalovirus infection. In the study overall: Use of recently identified HLA-C-restricted and well-studied HLA-B-restricted CMV epitopes was part of the study.

Worth noting for this clonotype: Its antigen is currently unknown.

The J segment lost 6 bases and the V segment lost 0 bases, leaving 10 bases of the junction unmatched. From germline, CDR1 is SGHDT and CDR2 YYEEEE. CDR3 length equals 16 residues. Each CDR3 protein gets one entry after TCRdb re-called the reads with MiXCR. In the table there are about 830,000 distinct CDR3 sequences, about 33% of which are singletons. The rearrangement links TRBV5-6 to TRBJ2-3, with 7 bases aligning to TRBD1. This TCR was sampled from a human donor in good health (CMV status not recorded). Some clones in this sample may be carry-over from other donors' samples. The input for sequencing was cultured CD8+ T cells from PBMCs, taken from culture after CMV antigen stimulation. CDR3 residues: CASSLGRGTPWDTQYF. CDR3 in DNA: TGTGCCAGCAGCTTGGGCAGGGGGACCCCCTGGGATACGCAGTATTTT.